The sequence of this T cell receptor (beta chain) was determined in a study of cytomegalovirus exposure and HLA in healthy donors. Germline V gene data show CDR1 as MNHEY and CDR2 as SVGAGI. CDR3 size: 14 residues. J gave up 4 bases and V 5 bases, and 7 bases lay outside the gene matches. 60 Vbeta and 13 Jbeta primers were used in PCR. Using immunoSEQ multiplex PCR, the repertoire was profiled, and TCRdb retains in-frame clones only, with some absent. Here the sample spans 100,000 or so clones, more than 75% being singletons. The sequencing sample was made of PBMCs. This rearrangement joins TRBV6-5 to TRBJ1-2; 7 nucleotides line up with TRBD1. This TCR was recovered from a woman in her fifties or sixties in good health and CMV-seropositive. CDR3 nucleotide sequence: TGTGCCAGCAGTCTCTCCCGGGACAGCTATGGCTACACCTTC. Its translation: CASSLSRDSYGYTF.